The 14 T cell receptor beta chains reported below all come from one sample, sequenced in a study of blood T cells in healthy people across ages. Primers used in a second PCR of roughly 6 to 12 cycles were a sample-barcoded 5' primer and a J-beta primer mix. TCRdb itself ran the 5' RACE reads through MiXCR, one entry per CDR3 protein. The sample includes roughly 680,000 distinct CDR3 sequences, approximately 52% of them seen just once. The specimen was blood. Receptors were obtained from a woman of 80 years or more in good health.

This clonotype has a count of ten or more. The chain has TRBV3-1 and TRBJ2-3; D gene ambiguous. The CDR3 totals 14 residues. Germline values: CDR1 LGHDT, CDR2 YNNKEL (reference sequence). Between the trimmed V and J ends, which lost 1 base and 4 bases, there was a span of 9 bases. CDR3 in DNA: TGTGCCAGCAGCCAAGGGTCCCGACCAGATACGCAGTATTTT. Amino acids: CASSQGSRPDTQYF.

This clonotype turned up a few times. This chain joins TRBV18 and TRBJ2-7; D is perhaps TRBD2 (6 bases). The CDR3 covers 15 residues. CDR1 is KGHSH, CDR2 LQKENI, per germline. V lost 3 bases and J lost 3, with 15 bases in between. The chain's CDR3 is CASSPGRESGYEQYF. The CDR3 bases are TGTGCCAGCTCACCTGGTCGGGAGAGCGGCTACGAGCAGTACTTC. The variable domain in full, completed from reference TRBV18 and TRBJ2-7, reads NAGVMQNPRHLVRRRGQEARLRCSPMKGHSHVYWYRQLPEEGLKFMVYLQKENIIDESGMPKERFSAEFPKEGPSILRIQQVVRGDSAAYFCASSPGRESGYEQYFGPGTRLTVT.

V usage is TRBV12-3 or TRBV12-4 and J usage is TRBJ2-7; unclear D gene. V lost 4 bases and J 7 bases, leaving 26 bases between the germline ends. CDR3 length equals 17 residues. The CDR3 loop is CASSYSPGRTIYNEQYF. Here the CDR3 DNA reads TGTGCCAGCAGTTACTCCCCGGGCCGGACGATATACAATGAGCAGTACTTC.

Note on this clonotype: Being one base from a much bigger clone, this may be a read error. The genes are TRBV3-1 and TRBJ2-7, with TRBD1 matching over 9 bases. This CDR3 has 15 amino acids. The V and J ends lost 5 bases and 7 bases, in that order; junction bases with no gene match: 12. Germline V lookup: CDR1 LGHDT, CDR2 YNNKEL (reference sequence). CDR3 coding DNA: TGTGCCAGCAGCTTCGGGACAGGGTTCCCCAATGAGCAGTACTTC. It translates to CASSFGTGFPNEQYF.

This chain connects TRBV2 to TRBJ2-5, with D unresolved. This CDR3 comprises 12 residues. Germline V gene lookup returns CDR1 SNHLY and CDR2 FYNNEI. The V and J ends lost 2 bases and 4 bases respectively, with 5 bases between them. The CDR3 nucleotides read TGTGCCAGCAGTGAATATGTAGAGACCCAGTACTTC. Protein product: CASSEYVETQYF. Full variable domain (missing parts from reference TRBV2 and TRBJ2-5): EPEVTQTPSHQVTQMGQEVILRCVPISNHLYFYWYRQILGQKVEFLVSFYNNEISEKSEIFDDQFSVERPDGSNFTLKIRSTKLEDSAMYFCASSEYVETQYFGPGTRLLVL.

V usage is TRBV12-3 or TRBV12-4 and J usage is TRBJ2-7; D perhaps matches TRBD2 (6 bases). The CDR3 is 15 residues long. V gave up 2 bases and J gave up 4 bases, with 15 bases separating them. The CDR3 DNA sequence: TGTGCCAGCAGTTTAAGGGGCGGGGCAGCTTACGAGCAGTACTTC. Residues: CASSLRGGAAYEQYF.

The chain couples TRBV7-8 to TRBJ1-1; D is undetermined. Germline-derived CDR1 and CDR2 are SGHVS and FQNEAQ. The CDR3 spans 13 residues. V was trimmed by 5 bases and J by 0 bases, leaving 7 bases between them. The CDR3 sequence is CASSHRMNTEAFF. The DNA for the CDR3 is TGTGCCAGCAGCCATCGGATGAACACTGAAGCTTTCTTT.

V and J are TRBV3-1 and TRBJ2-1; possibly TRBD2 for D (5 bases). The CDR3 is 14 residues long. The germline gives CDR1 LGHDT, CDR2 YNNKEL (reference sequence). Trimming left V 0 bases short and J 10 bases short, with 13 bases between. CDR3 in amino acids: CASSQDRRGQEQFF. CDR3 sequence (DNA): TGTGCCAGCAGCCAAGATCGGCGAGGGCAAGAGCAGTTCTTC.

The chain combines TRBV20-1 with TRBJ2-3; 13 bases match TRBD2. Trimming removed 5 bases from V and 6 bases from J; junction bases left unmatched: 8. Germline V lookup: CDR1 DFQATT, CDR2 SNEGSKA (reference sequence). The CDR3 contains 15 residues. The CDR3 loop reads CSAPGLAGDWDTQYF. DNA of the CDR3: TGCAGTGCTCCCGGACTAGCGGGAGATTGGGATACGCAGTATTTT.

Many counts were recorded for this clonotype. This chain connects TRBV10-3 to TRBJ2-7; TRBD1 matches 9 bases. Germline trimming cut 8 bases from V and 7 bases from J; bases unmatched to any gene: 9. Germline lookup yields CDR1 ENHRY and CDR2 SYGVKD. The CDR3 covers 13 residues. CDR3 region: CAIEGQGVEEQYF. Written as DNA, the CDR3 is TGTGCCATCGAGGGACAGGGTGTGGAGGAGCAGTACTTC.

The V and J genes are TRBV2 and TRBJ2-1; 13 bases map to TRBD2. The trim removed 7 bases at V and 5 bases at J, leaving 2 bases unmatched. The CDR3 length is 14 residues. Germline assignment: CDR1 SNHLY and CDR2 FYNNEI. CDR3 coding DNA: TGTGCCAGCATCGGGACTAGCGGGAACAATGAGCAGTTCTTC. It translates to CASIGTSGNNEQFF. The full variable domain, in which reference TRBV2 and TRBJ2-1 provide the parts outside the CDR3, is EPEVTQTPSHQVTQMGQEVILRCVPISNHLYFYWYRQILGQKVEFLVSFYNNEISEKSEIFDDQFSVERPDGSNFTLKIRSTKLEDSAMYFCASIGTSGNNEQFFGPGTRLTVL.

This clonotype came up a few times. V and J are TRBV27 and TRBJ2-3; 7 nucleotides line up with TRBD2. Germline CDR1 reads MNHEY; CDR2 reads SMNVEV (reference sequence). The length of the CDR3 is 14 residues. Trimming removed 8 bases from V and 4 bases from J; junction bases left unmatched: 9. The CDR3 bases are TGTGCCAGCGGACGGGAGGCCCTCCCAGATACGCAGTATTTT. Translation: CASGREALPDTQYF.

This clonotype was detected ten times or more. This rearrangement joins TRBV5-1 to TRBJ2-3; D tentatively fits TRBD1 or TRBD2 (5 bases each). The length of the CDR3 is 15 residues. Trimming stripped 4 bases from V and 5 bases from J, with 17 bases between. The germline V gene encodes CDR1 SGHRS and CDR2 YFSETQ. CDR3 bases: TGCGCCAGCAGCCTTCGTCCCGGGGCGGTAGATACGCAGTATTTT. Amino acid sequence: CASSLRPGAVDTQYF.

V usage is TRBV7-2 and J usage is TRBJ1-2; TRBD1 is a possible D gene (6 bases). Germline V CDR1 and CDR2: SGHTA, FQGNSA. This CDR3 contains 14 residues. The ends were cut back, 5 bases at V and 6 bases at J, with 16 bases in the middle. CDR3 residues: CASSNTRAGDGYTF. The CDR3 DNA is TGTGCCAGCAGCAATACCCGCGCAGGGGATGGCTACACCTTC.